The 17 T cell receptor beta chains below all came from one sample that was sequenced in a study of T cells after yellow fever vaccination. TCRdb called the 5' RACE reads again in MiXCR, with one record for every CDR3 protein. Among about 260,000 distinct CDR3 sequences, more than 3.5% were seen once, and the ten largest hold under 20%. Sample: PBMCs, taken 15 days after the yellow fever booster vaccination. Source of these receptors: a man between 18 and 29 years old who received the YFV17D yellow fever vaccine.

This clonotype was counted at least ten times. In DNA, the CDR3 is TGTGCCAGCAGTTACAGGCAGGGCCCTCTGATCTACGAGCAGTACGTC. It translates to CASSYRQGPLIYEQYV. This chain connects TRBV6-7 to TRBJ2-7; maybe TRBD1 (5 bases). TRBV6-7 is reported as an ORF; its role is uncertain. Trimming took off 2 bases at V and 3 bases at J, with 17 bases between the two ends. There are 16 residues in the CDR3.

This clonotype was seen many times. This chain connects TRBV4-1 to TRBJ2-4; no definite D call. CDR3 length equals 16 residues. V was trimmed by 0 bases and J by 0 bases, leaving 9 bases between them. Per germline, CDR1 MGHRA and CDR2 YSYEKL. The CDR3 DNA reads TGCGCCAGCAGCCAAGATCATCTTCTAGCCAAAAACATTCAGTACTTC. It specifies CASSQDHLLAKNIQYF.

This clonotype showed up many times. The V gene is TRBV6-2 or TRBV6-3, the J gene TRBJ1-1; no clear D gene. Trimming pared 5 bases from V and 0 bases from J, leaving 13 bases between. CDR3 size: 15 residues. In germline, CDR1 is MNHEY, CDR2 SVGEGT. CDR3 coding DNA: TGTGCCAGCAGTCGATACGGGCTATTGAACACTGAAGCTTTCTTT. As protein: CASSRYGLLNTEAFF.

Ten or more counts support this clonotype. The V and J genes are TRBV27 and TRBJ1-5; D gene ambiguous. V lost 0 bases and J 6 bases, leaving 6 bases between the germline ends. Germline-derived CDR1 and CDR2 are MNHEY and SMNVEV (reference sequence). The CDR3 length is 13 residues. The CDR3 DNA reads as TGTGCCAGCAGTTTATCGATCCTTCAGCCCCAGCATTTT. Amino acid sequence: CASSLSILQPQHF.

This clonotype was detected many times. The chain recombines TRBV20-1 with TRBJ1-3, with 7 positions matching TRBD1. With 4 bases clipped from V and 0 bases from J, the junction kept 9 bases outside the gene matches. The germline V gene has CDR1 DFQATT and CDR2 SNEGSKA (reference sequence). This CDR3 spans 16 amino acids. The CDR3 DNA is TGCAGTGCTATGGAAGGGGGCTCTAACTCTGGAAACACCATATATTTT. This gives the protein CSAMEGGSNSGNTIYF.

At least ten counts were recorded for this clonotype. This chain connects TRBV10-3 to TRBJ2-1; 9 bases are shared with TRBD1. V trimming: 3 bases; J trimming: 5 bases; junction bases outside the gene matches: 5. Germline loops: CDR1 ENHRY, CDR2 SYGVKD. This CDR3 is built from 15 residues. CDR3 loop: CAISDRGQGNNEQFF. CDR3 sequence (DNA): TGTGCCATCAGTGACAGGGGACAGGGAAACAATGAGCAGTTCTTC.

This clonotype has at least ten counts. The rearrangement uses TRBV7-6 and TRBJ1-5; D is undetermined. CDR3 size: 15 residues. Trimming left V 4 bases short and J 1 base short, with 11 bases between. The germline V gene encodes CDR1 SGHVS and CDR2 FNYEAQ. CDR3 amino acids: CASSSHTGSNQPQHF. DNA for the CDR3: TGTGCCAGCAGCTCACACACGGGCAGCAATCAGCCCCAGCATTTT. Drawing the rest from reference TRBV7-6 and TRBJ1-5, the complete variable domain is GAGVSQSPRYKVTKRGQDVALRCDPISGHVSLYWYRQALGQGPEFLTYFNYEAQQDKSGLPNDRFSAERPEGSISTLTIQRTEQRDSAMYRCASSSHTGSNQPQHFGDGTRLSIL.

J is TRBJ2-5 and V is TRBV5-1; a weak D match, TRBD1 (5 bases). Per the germline V gene, CDR1 is SGHRS and CDR2 is YFSETQ. CDR3 length: 16 amino acids. With 0 bases removed from V and 1 base from J, the gap between germline ends came to 13 bases. CDR3 in DNA: TGCGCCAGCAGCTTGGCAGTTGGGGCCCTCCAAGAGACCCAGTACTTC. Translated, it gives CASSLAVGALQETQYF.

This clonotype was recorded at least ten times. The J gene is TRBJ2-7, the V gene TRBV4-3; D perhaps matches TRBD1 (6 bases). Trimming removed 0 bases from V and 4 bases from J, with 10 bases in between. The CDR3 has 14 amino acids. The germline V gene encodes CDR1 LGHNA and CDR2 YSLEER. The CDR3: CASSQELGHYEQYF. The CDR3 nucleotides are TGCGCCAGCAGCCAAGAGCTGGGACATTACGAGCAGTACTTC.

This clonotype was counted many times. The V and J genes are TRBV6-2 or TRBV6-3 and TRBJ2-2; 9 bases fit TRBD1. CDR3 length: 16 residues. Losses at the gene ends were 7 bases for V and 1 base for J; bases not matched to a gene: 7. Germline CDR1 is MNHEY and CDR2 is SVGEGT. CDR3 loop: CASTKGTGLNTGELFF. DNA of the CDR3: TGTGCCAGCACTAAGGGGACAGGGCTGAACACCGGGGAGCTGTTTTTT.

This clonotype was counted ten times or more. The chain's CDR3 is CASSPIRRAFYEQYF. The CDR3 coding sequence is TGTGCCAGCAGCCCCATTCGACGGGCCTTCTACGAGCAGTACTTC. The chain employs TRBV7-9 and TRBJ2-7; no definite D call. Germline loops: CDR1 SEHNR, CDR2 FQNEAQ (reference sequence). V was shortened by 5 bases and J by 3 bases, with 17 bases between the two germline ends. The CDR3 extends over 15 amino acids.

Ten or more counts support this clonotype. The chain combines TRBV7-2 with TRBJ2-7; TRBD1 matches at 9 bases. Trimming took 5 bases from V and 3 from J; bases not matched to a gene: 5. CDR1 is SGHTA and CDR2 is FQGNSA in the germline V gene. There are 14 residues in the CDR3. Here the CDR3 reads CASSTWTGVYEQYF. For the CDR3, the DNA is TGTGCCAGCAGCACCTGGACAGGGGTCTACGAGCAGTACTTC. The entire variable domain, with the rest obtained from reference TRBV7-2 and TRBJ2-7, is as follows: GAGVSQSPSNKVTEKGKDVELRCDPISGHTALYWYRQSLGQGLEFLIYFQGNSAPDKSGLPSDRFSAERTGGSVSTLTIQRTQQEDSAVYLCASSTWTGVYEQYFGPGTRLTVT.

This clonotype has at least ten counts. This chain joins TRBV6-2 or TRBV6-3 and TRBJ1-6; 9 nucleotides agree with TRBD1. Germline V gives CDR1 MNHEY, CDR2 SVGEGT. V trimming: 6 bases; J trimming: 16 bases; junction bases outside the gene matches: 19. This CDR3 is built from 16 residues. CDR3 sequence: CASRTTRGTGSPALHF. Here the CDR3 DNA reads TGTGCCAGCAGAACCACGCGGGGGACAGGGTCTCCGGCACTCCACTTT.

In its sample, this clonotype was seen many times. The chain uses TRBV6-5 and TRBJ1-6; D perhaps matches TRBD1 (5 bases). Germline values: CDR1 MNHEY, CDR2 SVGAGI. V was trimmed by 4 bases and J by 9 bases, leaving 13 bases between them. This CDR3 has 14 amino acids. In nucleotides, the CDR3 is TGTGCCAGCAGTTTCGGGGGGGAAAGTTCACCCCTCCACTTT. Translated, it gives CASSFGGESSPLHF.

This clonotype was detected ten times or more. The chain couples TRBV7-9 to TRBJ1-2, with D tentatively TRBD1 (6 bases). V shed 5 bases and J shed 3 bases, with 16 bases lying between them. Germline V gives CDR1 SEHNR, CDR2 FQNEAQ (reference sequence). The CDR3 contains 15 residues. In nucleotides, the CDR3 is TGTGCCAGCAGCCAAGGGTACAGGGAAGACTATGGCTACACCTTC. It translates to CASSQGYREDYGYTF.

This clonotype was seen ten or more times. The V call is TRBV5-1, the J call TRBJ1-5; possibly TRBD1 for D (5 bases). CDR3 size: 15 residues. CDR1 and CDR2 from the germline V gene are SGHRS and YFSETQ. The ends were cut back, 7 bases at V and 5 bases at J, with 19 bases in the middle. CDR3 sequence: CASARGDRPHQPQHF. The CDR3 DNA sequence: TGCGCCAGCGCACGCGGAGACAGACCCCATCAGCCCCAGCATTTT.

This clonotype was seen many times. The rearrangement uses TRBV20-1 and TRBJ2-5, with no clear D. CDR1 and CDR2 from the germline V gene are DFQATT and SNEGSKA (reference sequence). The CDR3 loop spans 12 amino acids. Trimming shortened V by 3 bases and J by 5 bases, and 10 bases separated the two germline ends. The CDR3 loop is CSARGPRETQYF. CDR3 sequence (DNA): TGCAGTGCTAGGGGCCCCAGGGAGACCCAGTACTTC.